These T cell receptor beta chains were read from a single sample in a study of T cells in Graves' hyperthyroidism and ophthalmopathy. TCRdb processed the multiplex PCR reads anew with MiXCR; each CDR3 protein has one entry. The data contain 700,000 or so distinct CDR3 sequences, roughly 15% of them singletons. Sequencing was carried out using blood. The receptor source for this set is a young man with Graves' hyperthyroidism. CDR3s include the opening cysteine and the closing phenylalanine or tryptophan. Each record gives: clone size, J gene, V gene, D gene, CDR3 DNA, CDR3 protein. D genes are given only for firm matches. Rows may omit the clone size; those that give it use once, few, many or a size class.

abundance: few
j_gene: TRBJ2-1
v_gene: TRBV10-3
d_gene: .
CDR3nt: TGTGCCATCAGGGAAGTACAGGACAATGAGCAGTTCTTC
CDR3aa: CAIREVQDNEQFF

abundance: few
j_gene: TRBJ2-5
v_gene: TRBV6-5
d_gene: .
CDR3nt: TGTGCCAGCAGTTACTCGTTCACAACCCAAGAGACCCAGTACTTC
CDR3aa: CASSYSFTTQETQYF

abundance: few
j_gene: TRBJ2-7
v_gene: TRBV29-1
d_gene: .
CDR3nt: TGCAGCGTCCAGGTGAACTACGAGCAGTACTTC
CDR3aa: CSVQVNYEQYF

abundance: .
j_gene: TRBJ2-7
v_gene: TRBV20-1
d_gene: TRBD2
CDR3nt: TGCAGTGCTAGGCTCCGGACTAGCGGGAGCTTCGAGCAGTACTTC
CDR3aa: CSARLRTSGSFEQYF

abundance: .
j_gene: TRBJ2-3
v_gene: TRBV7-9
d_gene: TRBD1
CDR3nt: TGTGCCAGCAGTAGTGGACAGGGAGCCCTGGAGATCACAGATACGCAGTATTTT
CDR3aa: CASSSGQGALEITDTQYF

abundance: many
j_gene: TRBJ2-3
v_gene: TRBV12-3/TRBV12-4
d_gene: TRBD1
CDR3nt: TGTGCCAGCAGCCCTGGACAGGGGTGGGCAGATACGCAGTATTTT
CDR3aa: CASSPGQGWADTQYF

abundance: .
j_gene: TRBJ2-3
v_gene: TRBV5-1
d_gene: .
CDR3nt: TGCGCCAGCAGCCCGGCTGTGAATACAGATACGCAGTATTTT
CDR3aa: CASSPAVNTDTQYF

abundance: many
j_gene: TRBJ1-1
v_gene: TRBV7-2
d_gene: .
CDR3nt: TGTGCCAGCAGCTTAACCCCAGCCTTGAACACTGAAGCTTTCTTT
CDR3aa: CASSLTPALNTEAFF

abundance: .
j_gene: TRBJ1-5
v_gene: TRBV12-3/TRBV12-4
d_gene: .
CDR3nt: TGTGCCAGCAGTTTAAAGCGGCATTTT
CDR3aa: CASSLKRHF

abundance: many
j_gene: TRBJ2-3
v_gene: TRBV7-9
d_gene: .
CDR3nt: TGTGCCAGCAGCCTAACTTACACAGATACGCAGTATTTT
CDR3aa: CASSLTYTDTQYF

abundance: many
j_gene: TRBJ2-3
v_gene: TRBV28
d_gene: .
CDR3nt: TGTGCCAGCAGTCGACCCACGACTGAAGATACGCAGTATTTT
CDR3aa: CASSRPTTEDTQYF

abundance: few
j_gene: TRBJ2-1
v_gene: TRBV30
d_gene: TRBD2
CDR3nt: TGTGCCTGGAGTGTACTAAGGCTAGCGGACGCACAGTTCTTC
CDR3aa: CAWSVLRLADAQFF

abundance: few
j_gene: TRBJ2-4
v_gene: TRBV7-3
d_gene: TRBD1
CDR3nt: TGTGCCAGCAGCGATCCGGACAGGGGAGACATTCAGTACTTC
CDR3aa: CASSDPDRGDIQYF

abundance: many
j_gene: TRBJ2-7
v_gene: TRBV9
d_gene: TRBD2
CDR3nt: TGTGCCAGCAGCGCGGGACTACTGGACTCCTACGAGCAGTACTTC
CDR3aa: CASSAGLLDSYEQYF

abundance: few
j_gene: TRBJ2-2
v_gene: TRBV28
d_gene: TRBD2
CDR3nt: TGTGCCAGCAGTTCCCCTCTCGGCGGGAGCATGACCGGGGAGCTGTTTTTT
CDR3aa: CASSSPLGGSMTGELFF

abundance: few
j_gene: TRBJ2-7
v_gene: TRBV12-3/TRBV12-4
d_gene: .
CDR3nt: TGTGCCAGCAGCCCGGCCAGTCTCCTTGACGAGCAGTACTTC
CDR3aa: CASSPASLLDEQYF

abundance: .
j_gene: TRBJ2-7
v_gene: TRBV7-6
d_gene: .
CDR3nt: TGTGCCAGCGGGTCGGACCGATTAGCGCAGTACTTC
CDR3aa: CASGSDRLAQYF

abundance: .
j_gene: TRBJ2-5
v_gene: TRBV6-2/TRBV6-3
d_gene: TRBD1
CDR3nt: TGTGCCAGCAGCGGGACAGGGGTAGAGACCCAGTACTTC
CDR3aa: CASSGTGVETQYF

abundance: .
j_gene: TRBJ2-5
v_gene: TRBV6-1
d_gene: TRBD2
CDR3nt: TGTGCCAGCTTTGGGGGGGTCCCGGGGGAGACCCAGTACTTC
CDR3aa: CASFGGVPGETQYF

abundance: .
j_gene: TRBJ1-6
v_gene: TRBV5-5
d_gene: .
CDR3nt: TGTGCCAGCAGCGGACGGACGGACCTTTCACCCCTCCACTTT
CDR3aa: CASSGRTDLSPLHF

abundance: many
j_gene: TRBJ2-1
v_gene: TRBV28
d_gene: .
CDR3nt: TGTGCCAGCAGTTTGGGGAGCGGTGGGTTTAATGAGCAGTTCTTC
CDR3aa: CASSLGSGGFNEQFF

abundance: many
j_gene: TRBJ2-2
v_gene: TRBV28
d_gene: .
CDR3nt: TGTGCCAGCAGACCCGGGACAAAGGAGATCGGGGAGCTGTTTTTT
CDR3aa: CASRPGTKEIGELFF

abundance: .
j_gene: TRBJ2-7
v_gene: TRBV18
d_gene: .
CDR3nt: TGTGCCAGCTCAGGGGCCGGTGTATACGAGCAGTACTTC
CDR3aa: CASSGAGVYEQYF

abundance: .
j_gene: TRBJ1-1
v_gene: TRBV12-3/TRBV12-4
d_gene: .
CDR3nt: TGTGCCAGCAGCTCCTCGCGCGGGGTCCCTGAAGCTTTCTTT
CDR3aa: CASSSSRGVPEAFF

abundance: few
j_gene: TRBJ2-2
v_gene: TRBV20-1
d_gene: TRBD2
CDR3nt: TGCAGTGCTAGAGTGGTAGCGGGGAAACCCACCGGGGAGCTGTTTTTT
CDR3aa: CSARVVAGKPTGELFF

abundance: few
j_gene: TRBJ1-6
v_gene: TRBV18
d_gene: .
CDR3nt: TGTGCCAGCTCACCACTAGCAGGGACTGGATCACCCCTCCACTTT
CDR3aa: CASSPLAGTGSPLHF

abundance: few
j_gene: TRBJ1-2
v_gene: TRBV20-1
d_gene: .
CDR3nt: TGCAGTGACCATGTAGGTTCCCGCGGCTACACCTTC
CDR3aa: CSDHVGSRGYTF

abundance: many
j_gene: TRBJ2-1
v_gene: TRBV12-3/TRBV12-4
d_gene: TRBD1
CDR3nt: TGTGCCAGCACCGACACAGGGGACAATGAGCAGTTCTTC
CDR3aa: CASTDTGDNEQFF

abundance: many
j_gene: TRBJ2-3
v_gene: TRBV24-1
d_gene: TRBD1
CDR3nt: TGTGCCACCAGTGATCCCGGGACAGGGGCCGATACGCAGTATTTT
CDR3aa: CATSDPGTGADTQYF

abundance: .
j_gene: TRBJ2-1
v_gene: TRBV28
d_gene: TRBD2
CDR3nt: TGTGCCAGCAGTTTGGGGCTAGCGGGAGATTTCGCCTACAATGAGCAGTTCTTC
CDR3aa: CASSLGLAGDFAYNEQFF

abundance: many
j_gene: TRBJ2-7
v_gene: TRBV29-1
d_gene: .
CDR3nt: TGCAGCGTGGTCGAAGCTACCTACGAGCAGTACTTC
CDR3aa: CSVVEATYEQYF

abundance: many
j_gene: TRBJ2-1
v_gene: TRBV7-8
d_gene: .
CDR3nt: TGTGCCAGCAGCGCCCAACTAGCCCTTGCCTACAATGAGCAGTTCTTC
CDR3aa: CASSAQLALAYNEQFF

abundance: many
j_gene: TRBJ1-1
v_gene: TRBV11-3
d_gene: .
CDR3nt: TGTGCCAGCAGCGACCTTTATCCTGAAGCTTTCTTT
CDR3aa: CASSDLYPEAFF

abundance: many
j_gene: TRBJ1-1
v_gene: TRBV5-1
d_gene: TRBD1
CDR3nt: TGCGCCAGCAGCCTCATTGCGCCGGGACAGGGGGCGTCTTTGGCTGAAGCTTTCTTT
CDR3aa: CASSLIAPGQGASLAEAFF

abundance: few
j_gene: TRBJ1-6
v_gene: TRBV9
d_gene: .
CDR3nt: TGTGCCAGCAGCTATGAGGGAGACCATAATTCACCCCTCCACTTT
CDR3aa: CASSYEGDHNSPLHF

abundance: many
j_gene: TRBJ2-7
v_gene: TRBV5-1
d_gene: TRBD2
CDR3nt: TGCGCCAGCAGCACCGGGACTAGCGGGATCACCTACGAGCAGTACTTC
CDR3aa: CASSTGTSGITYEQYF

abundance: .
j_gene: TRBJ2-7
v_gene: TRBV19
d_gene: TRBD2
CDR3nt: TGTGCCAGTAGTCAACTAGCGGGAGGGGCCTACGAGCAGTACTTC
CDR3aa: CASSQLAGGAYEQYF

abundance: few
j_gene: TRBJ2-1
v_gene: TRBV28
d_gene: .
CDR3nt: TGCCGGACGAACCGGGGCGCGGGGTCCTACAATGAGCAGTTCTTC
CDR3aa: CRTNRGAGSYNEQFF

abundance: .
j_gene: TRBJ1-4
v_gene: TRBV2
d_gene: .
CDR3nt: TGTGCCAGCCGAAAGTGGGGATCGCCAAATGAAAAACTGTTTTTT
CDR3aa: CASRKWGSPNEKLFF

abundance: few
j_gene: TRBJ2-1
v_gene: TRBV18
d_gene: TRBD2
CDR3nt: TGTGCCAGCTCACCACCAGGACTAGCGGGAGGGAGAGGGCAGTTCTTC
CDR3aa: CASSPPGLAGGRGQFF

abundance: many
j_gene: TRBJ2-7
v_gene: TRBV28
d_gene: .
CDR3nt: TGTGCCAGCAGTTTTGTGGGGGGTTACGAGCAGTACTTC
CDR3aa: CASSFVGGYEQYF

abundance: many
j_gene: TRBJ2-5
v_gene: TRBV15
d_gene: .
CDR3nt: TGTGCCACCTTATCCCACCGCGAAGAGACCCAGTACTTC
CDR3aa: CATLSHREETQYF